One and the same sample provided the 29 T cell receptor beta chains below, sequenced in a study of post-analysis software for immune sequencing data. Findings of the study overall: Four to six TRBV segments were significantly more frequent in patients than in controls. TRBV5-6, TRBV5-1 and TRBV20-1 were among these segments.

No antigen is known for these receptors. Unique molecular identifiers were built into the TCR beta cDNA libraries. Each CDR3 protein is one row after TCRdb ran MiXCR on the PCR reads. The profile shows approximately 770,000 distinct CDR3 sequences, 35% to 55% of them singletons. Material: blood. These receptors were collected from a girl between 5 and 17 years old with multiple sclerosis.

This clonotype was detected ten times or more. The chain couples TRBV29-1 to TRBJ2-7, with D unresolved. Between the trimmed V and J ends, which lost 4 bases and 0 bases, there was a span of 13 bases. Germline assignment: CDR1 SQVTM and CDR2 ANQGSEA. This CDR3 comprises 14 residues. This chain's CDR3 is CSVGFDGPSYEQYF. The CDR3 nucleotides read TGCAGCGTTGGATTCGACGGTCCCTCCTACGAGCAGTACTTC.

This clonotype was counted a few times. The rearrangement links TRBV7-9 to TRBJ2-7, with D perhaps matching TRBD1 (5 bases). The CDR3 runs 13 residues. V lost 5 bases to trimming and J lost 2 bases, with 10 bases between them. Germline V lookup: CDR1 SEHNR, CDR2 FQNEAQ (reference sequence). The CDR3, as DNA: TGTGCCAGCAGCCATGACAGTACCTACGAGCAGTACTTC. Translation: CASSHDSTYEQYF.

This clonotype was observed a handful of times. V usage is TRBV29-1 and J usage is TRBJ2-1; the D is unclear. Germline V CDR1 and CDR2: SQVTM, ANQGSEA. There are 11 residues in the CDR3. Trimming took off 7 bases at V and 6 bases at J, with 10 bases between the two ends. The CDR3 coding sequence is TGCAGCGCTACCACCTTCAATGAGCAGTTCTTC. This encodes CSATTFNEQFF.

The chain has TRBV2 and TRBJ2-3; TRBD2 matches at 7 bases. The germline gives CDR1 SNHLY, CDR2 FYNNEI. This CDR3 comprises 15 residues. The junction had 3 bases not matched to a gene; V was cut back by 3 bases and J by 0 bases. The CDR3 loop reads CASSELSGSTDTQYF. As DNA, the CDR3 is TGTGCCAGCAGTGAGCTTAGCGGGAGCACAGATACGCAGTATTTT.

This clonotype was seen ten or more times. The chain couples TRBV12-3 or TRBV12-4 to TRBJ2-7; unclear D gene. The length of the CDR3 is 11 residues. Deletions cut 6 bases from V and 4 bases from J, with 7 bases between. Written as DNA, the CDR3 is TGTGCCAGCAGCCCCAAATACGAGCAGTACTTC. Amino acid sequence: CASSPKYEQYF.

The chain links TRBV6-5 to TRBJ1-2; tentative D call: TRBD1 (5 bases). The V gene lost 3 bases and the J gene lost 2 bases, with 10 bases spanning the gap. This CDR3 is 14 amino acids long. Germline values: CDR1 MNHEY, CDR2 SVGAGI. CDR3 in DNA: TGTGCCAGCAGTTATCAGCGACAGAACTATGGCTACACCTTC. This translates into CASSYQRQNYGYTF.

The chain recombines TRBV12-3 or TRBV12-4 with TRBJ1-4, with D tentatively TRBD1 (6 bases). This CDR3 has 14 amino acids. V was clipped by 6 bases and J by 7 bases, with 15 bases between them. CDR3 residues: CASRQGLSIEKLFF. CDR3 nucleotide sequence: TGTGCCAGCAGGCAGGGGTTGAGTATTGAAAAACTGTTTTTT.

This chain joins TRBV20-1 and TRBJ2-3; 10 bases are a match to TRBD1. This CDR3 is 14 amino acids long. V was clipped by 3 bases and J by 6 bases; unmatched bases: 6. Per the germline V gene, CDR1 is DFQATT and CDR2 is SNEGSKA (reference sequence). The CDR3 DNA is TGCAGTGCTAGGACAGGGGGCGGCATGGATACGCAGTATTTT. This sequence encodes CSARTGGGMDTQYF.

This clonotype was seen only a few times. This chain's CDR3 is CSARGEGQGAYEQYF. The CDR3 DNA follows: TGCAGTGCTAGAGGAGAGGGACAGGGGGCCTACGAGCAGTACTTC. The genes are TRBV20-1 and TRBJ2-7; 11 positions agree with TRBD1. Per germline, CDR1 DFQATT and CDR2 SNEGSKA (reference sequence). With 1 base clipped from V and 2 bases from J, the junction kept 4 bases outside the gene matches. The CDR3 consists of 15 residues.

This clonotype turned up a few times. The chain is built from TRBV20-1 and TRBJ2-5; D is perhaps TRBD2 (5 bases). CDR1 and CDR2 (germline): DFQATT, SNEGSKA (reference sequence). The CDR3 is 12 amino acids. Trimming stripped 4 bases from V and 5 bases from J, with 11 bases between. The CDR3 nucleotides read TGCAGTGCTATGAGGGAAGGGGAGACCCAGTACTTC. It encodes CSAMREGETQYF.

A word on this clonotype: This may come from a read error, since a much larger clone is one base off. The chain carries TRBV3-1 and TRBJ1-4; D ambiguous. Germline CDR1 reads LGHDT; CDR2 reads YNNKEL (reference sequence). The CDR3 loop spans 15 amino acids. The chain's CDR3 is CASSQDLGDNEKRFF. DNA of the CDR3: TGTGCCAGCAGCCAAGATCTCGGGGATAATGAAAAACGGTTTTTT.

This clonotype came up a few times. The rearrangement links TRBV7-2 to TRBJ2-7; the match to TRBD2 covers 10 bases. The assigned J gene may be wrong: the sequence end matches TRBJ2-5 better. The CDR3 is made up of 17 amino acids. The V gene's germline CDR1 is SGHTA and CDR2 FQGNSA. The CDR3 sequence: CASSLMGLAGAVRTQYF. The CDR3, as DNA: TGTGCCAGCAGCTTAATGGGGCTAGCGGGAGCAGTCAGGACCCAGTACTTC.

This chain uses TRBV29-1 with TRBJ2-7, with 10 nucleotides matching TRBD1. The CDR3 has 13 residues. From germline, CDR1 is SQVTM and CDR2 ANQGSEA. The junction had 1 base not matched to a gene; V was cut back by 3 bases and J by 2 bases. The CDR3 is CSVDGQGAYEQYF. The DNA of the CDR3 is TGCAGCGTTGATGGACAGGGGGCCTACGAGCAGTACTTC.

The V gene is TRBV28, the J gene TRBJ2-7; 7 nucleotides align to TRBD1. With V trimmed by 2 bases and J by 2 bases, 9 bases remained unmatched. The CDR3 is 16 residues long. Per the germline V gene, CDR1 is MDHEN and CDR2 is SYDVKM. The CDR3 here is CASSLPETGPPYEQYF. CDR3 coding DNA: TGTGCCAGCAGTTTACCTGAGACAGGGCCACCCTACGAGCAGTACTTC.

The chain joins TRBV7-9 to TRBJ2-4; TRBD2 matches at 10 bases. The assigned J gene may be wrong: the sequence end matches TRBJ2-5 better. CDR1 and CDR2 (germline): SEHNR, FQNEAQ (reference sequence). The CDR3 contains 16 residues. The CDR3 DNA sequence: TGTGCCAGCTCCAACCGGACTAGCGGCAAAAGGGAGACCCAGTACTTC. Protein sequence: CASSNRTSGKRETQYF.

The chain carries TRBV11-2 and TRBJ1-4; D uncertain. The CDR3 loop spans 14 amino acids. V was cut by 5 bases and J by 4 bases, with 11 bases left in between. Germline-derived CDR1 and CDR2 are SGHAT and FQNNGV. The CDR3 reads CASSRGVNNEKLFF. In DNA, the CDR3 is TGTGCCAGCAGCCGAGGCGTTAATAATGAAAAACTGTTTTTT.

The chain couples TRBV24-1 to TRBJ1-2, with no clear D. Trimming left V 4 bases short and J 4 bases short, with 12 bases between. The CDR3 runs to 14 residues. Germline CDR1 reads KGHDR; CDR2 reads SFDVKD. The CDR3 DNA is TGTGCCACCAGTGAGAGCCAAGCCCCCTATGGCTACACCTTC. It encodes CATSESQAPYGYTF.

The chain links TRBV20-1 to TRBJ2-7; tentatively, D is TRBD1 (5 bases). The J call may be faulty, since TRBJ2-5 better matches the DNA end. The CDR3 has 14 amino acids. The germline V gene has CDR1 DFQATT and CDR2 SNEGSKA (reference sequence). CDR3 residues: CSARDQRQQETQYF. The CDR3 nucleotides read TGCAGTGCTAGAGATCAGAGACAGCAAGAGACCCAGTACTTC.

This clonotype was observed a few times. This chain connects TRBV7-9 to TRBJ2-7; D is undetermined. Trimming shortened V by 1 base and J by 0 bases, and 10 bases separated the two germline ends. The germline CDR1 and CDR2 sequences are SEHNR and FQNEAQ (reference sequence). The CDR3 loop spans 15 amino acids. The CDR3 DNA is TGTGCCAGCAGCTTAGGTCATGATGTCTCCTACGAGCAGTACTTC. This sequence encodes CASSLGHDVSYEQYF.

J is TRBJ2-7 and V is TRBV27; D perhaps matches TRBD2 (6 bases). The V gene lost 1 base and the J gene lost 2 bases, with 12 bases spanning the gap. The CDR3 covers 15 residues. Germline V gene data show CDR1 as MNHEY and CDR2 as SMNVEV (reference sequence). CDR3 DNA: TGTGCCAGCAGTTTATATCGCGGGATTGCCTACGAGCAGTACTTC. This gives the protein CASSLYRGIAYEQYF.

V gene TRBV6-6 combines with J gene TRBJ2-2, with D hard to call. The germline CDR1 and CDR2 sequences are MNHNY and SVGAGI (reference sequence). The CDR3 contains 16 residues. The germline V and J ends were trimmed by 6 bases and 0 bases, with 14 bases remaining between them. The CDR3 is CASRPLALPNTGELFF. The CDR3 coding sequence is TGTGCCAGCAGGCCCCTCGCCTTGCCGAACACCGGGGAGCTGTTTTTT.

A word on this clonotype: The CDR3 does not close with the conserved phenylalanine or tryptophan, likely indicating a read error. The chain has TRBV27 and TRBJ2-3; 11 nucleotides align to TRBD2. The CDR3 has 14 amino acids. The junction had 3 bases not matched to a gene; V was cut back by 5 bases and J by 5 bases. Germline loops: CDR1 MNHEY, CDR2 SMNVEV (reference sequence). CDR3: CASSHGTSGDTQYC. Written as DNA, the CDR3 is TGTGCCAGCAGTCACGGGACTAGCGGAGATACGCAGTATTGT.

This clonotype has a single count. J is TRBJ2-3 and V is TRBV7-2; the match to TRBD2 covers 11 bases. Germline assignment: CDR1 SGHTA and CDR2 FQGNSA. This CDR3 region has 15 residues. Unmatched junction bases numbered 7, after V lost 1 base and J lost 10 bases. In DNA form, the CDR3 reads TGTGCCAGCAGCTTAGTGATCCTAGCGGGAGGTTCGCAGTATTTT. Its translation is CASSLVILAGGSQYF.

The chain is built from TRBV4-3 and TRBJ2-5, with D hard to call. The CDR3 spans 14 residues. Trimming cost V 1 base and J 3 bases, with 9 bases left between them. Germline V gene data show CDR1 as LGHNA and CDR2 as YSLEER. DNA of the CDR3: TGCGCCAGCAGCCAAGGAGGTGGGGAAGAGACCCAGTACTTC. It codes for CASSQGGGEETQYF.

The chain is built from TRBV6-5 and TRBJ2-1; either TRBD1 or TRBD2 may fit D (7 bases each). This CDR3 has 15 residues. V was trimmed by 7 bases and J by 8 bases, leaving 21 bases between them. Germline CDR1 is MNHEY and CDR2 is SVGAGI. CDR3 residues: CASTKRGRGGDEQFF. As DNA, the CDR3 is TGTGCCAGCACTAAGCGGGGCAGGGGGGGCGATGAGCAGTTCTTC.

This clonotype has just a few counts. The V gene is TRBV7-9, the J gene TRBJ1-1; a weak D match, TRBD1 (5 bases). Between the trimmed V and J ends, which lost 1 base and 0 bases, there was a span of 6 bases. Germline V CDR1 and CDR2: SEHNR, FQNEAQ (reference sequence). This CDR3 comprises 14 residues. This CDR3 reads CASSLGGVNTEAFF. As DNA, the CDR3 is TGTGCCAGCAGCTTAGGGGGGGTGAACACTGAAGCTTTCTTT.

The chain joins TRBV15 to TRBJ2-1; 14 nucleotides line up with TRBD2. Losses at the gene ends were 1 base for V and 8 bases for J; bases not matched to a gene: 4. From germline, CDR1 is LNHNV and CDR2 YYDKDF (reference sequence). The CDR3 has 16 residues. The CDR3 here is CATSRGTSGRTDEQFF. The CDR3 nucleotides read TGTGCCACCAGCAGAGGGACTAGCGGGAGGACCGATGAGCAGTTCTTC.

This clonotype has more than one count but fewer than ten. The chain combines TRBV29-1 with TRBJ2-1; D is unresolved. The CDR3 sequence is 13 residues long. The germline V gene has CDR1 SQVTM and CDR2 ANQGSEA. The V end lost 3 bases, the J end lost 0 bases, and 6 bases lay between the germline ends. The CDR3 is CSVDQSSYNEQFF. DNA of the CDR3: TGCAGCGTTGACCAAAGCTCCTACAATGAGCAGTTCTTC.

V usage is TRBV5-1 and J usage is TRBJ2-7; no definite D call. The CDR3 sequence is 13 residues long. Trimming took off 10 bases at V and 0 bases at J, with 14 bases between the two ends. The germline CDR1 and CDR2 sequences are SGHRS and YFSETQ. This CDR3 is CAGRPDPSYEQYF. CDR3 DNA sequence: TGCGCCGGACGCCCGGACCCCTCCTACGAGCAGTACTTC.